This is a list of T cell receptor beta chains from one sample in a study of early T cells in non-severe SARS-CoV-2 infection. Using its own MiXCR run on the 5' RACE reads, TCRdb lists one record per CDR3 protein. The repertoire holds some 56,000 distinct CDR3 sequences, with about 16% as singletons. The sample consisted of whole blood, taken at baseline. The receptors come from an adult who was a healthcare worker with PCR-confirmed SARS-CoV-2 infection or an uninfected control (not recorded which). The CDR3 runs from the conserved cysteine through the conserved F or W. The order of the fields is clone size, J gene, D gene, CDR3 length, V gene, CDR3 protein, CDR3 DNA. The D gene is left open where the match is weak. Only part of the rows carry a size: once, few, many, or a class if the clone is expanded.

. | TRBJ2-1 | . | 15 | TRBV20-1 | CSARGHLSSYNEQFF | TGCAGTGCTAGGGGACACTTGAGCTCCTACAATGAGCAGTTCTTC
few | TRBJ2-7 | . | 13 | TRBV2 | CASLWGLSYEQYF | TGTGCCAGCTTATGGGGGCTGTCCTACGAGCAGTACTTC
. | TRBJ2-7 | . | 13 | TRBV30 | CAWSDRISYEQYF | TGTGCCTGGAGTGATAGAATTTCATACGAGCAGTACTTC
. | TRBJ1-2 | TRBD1 | 15 | TRBV7-8 | CASSQGVGTDYGYTF | TGTGCCAGCAGCCAGGGGGTGGGGACGGATTATGGCTACACCTTC
once | TRBJ2-1 | . | 15 | TRBV4-2 | CASSQAFRGRDEQFF | TGTGCCAGCAGCCAAGCTTTCCGGGGCAGGGATGAGCAGTTCTTC
. | TRBJ2-2 | . | 14 | TRBV7-3 | CASSLGGDTGELFF | TGTGCCAGCAGCTTAGGCGGTGACACCGGGGAGCTGTTTTTT
few | TRBJ2-2 | TRBD2 | 15 | TRBV20-1 | CSAGTSGSPTGELFF | TGCAGTGCCGGGACTAGCGGGAGTCCGACCGGGGAGCTGTTTTTT
few | TRBJ1-1 | . | 15 | TRBV7-9 | CASSSRGDSWAEAFF | TGTGCCAGCAGCTCAAGAGGGGACTCTTGGGCTGAAGCTTTCTTT
. | TRBJ2-3 | . | 13 | TRBV12-5 | CASGAQTGRTQYF | TGTGCTAGTGGTGCACAAACTGGGAGGACGCAGTATTTT
. | TRBJ2-1 | . | 17 | TRBV5-1 | CASSSGIMRAGYNEQFF | TGCGCCAGCAGCTCTGGAATTATGAGGGCAGGGTATAATGAGCAGTTCTTC
. | TRBJ2-7 | . | 15 | TRBV19 | CASSFFPAQGYEQYF | TGTGCCAGTAGTTTCTTCCCCGCCCAGGGGTACGAGCAGTACTTC
. | TRBJ1-1 | . | 20 | TRBV30 | CAWSPPWWRWGTGTNTEAFF | TGTGCCTGGAGTCCCCCATGGTGGCGGTGGGGTACGGGGACGAACACTGAAGCTTTCTTT
. | TRBJ2-4 | . | 16 | TRBV6-1 | CASTKNLIADKNIQYF | TGTGCCAGCACCAAGAACTTGATAGCGGACAAAAACATTCAGTACTTC
. | TRBJ2-7 | . | 15 | TRBV27 | CASSLRGSATYEQYF | TGTGCCAGCAGTCTCCGGGGTAGCGCAACCTACGAGCAGTACTTC
. | TRBJ2-1 | TRBD2 | 15 | TRBV6-1 | CASSPTGTSRYEQFF | TGTGCCAGCAGCCCCACCGGGACTAGTAGGTATGAGCAGTTCTTC
many | TRBJ2-7 | TRBD1 | 15 | TRBV6-2/TRBV6-3 | CATNARDRGTYEQYF | TGTGCCACTAACGCCCGGGACAGGGGCACCTACGAGCAGTACTTC
many | TRBJ2-6 | . | 18 | TRBV6-6 | CASSYGQGRFPGANVLTF | TGTGCCAGCAGTTACGGGCAGGGGAGGTTTCCTGGGGCCAACGTCCTGACTTTC
. | TRBJ2-7 | . | 12 | TRBV28 | CASSPSGDEQYF | TGTGCCAGCAGCCCGTCAGGGGACGAGCAGTACTTC
. | TRBJ1-2 | TRBD1 | 13 | TRBV6-2/TRBV6-3 | CASRGQANYGYTF | TGTGCCAGCAGGGGACAGGCGAACTATGGCTACACCTTC
medium-sized | TRBJ2-7 | . | 15 | TRBV30 | CAWSPLDRRDYEQYF | TGTGCCTGGAGTCCCCTGGACAGACGGGATTACGAGCAGTACTTC
once | TRBJ2-1 | . | 14 | TRBV11-3 | CASSLEGGRNEQFF | TGTGCCAGCAGCTTAGAAGGGGGTCGCAATGAGCAGTTCTTC
. | TRBJ1-4 | TRBD1 | 16 | TRBV3-1 | CASSHAGTGTNEKLFF | TGTGCCAGCAGCCACGCCGGGACAGGGACTAATGAAAAACTGTTTTTT
few | TRBJ1-2 | . | 16 | TRBV2 | CASSDPRPQGTYGYTF | TGTGCCAGCAGTGATCCCCGACCTCAGGGTACCTATGGCTACACCTTC
. | TRBJ2-7 | . | 13 | TRBV10-3 | CATISDSSYEQYF | TGTGCCACCATTTCGGACAGCTCCTACGAGCAGTACTTC
few | TRBJ2-1 | . | 13 | TRBV11-3 | CASSSTQGYEQFF | TGTGCCAGCAGCTCAACCCAGGGATATGAGCAGTTCTTC
many | TRBJ2-3 | . | 11 | TRBV10-2 | CASAGADTQYF | TGCGCCAGCGCTGGCGCAGATACGCAGTATTTT
many | TRBJ2-7 | TRBD1 | 14 | TRBV9 | CASSPRTGEIEQYF | TGTGCCAGCAGTCCTCGGACAGGGGAGATCGAGCAGTACTTC
. | TRBJ2-2 | TRBD2 | 18 | TRBV28 | CASSLFLAGGSNTGELFF | TGTGCCAGCAGTTTATTCCTAGCGGGAGGGTCAAACACCGGGGAGCTGTTTTTT
few | TRBJ1-2 | . | 13 | TRBV12-3/TRBV12-4 | CASSFRGYYGYTF | TGTGCCAGCAGTTTCCGGGGTTACTATGGCTACACCTTC
few | TRBJ2-2 | . | 14 | TRBV20-1 | CSAISPTNTGELFF | TGCAGTGCTATCTCCCCAACGAACACCGGGGAGCTGTTTTTT
few | TRBJ1-2 | . | 13 | TRBV3-1 | CASSQAPNYGYTF | TGTGCCAGCAGCCAAGCACCAAACTATGGCTACACCTTC
. | TRBJ1-1 | . | 14 | TRBV6-6 | CAGRLEKMNTEAFF | TGTGCCGGCAGGTTGGAGAAAATGAACACTGAAGCTTTCTTT
few | TRBJ1-3 | TRBD1 | 15 | TRBV3-1 | CASSRGQASGNTIYF | TGTGCCAGCAGCCGCGGACAGGCCTCTGGAAACACCATATATTTT